This TCR beta chain was found in a study of technical replicates of blood from a few donors. The table came from immunoSEQ multiplex PCR; TCRdb's copy has only in-frame clones and leaves some out. The sample consists of around 64,000 clones, just under 95% of them appearing once. The CDR3 covers 13 residues. Germline CDR1 reads LGHNA; CDR2 reads YNFKEQ. V was shortened by 0 bases and J by 7 bases, with 6 bases between the two germline ends. The sequenced material came from PBMCs. V is TRBV4-2 and J is TRBJ2-2; possibly TRBD2 for D (5 bases). This sequence originates from a human donor in good health. Some clones in this sample may be carry-over from other donors' samples. CDR3 DNA sequence: TGTGCCAGCAGCCAAGATCGGGACGGGGAGCTGTTTTTT. This codes for CASSQDRDGELFF.